This TCR beta chain derives from a study of T-cell memory formation after mild COVID-19. Regarding the study as a whole: The main location of contracting CD4+ clones was CM and EM, and that of contracting CD8+ clones was EMRA.

Concerning this clonotype: Its antigen is not known.

A single record per CDR3 protein comes from TCRdb applying MiXCR to the 5' RACE reads. In the table there are roughly 45,000 distinct CDR3 sequences, 25% to 35% of which are singletons. The CDR3 is 16 residues long. Trimming stripped 5 bases from V and 2 bases from J, with 15 bases between. Per germline, CDR1 KGHDR and CDR2 SFDVKD. Sequences were obtained from PBMCs or a T cell subset sorted from them (not recorded which). V usage is TRBV24-1 and J usage is TRBJ2-1; possibly TRBD1 or TRBD2 for D (5 bases each). The sequence came from a man aged 18 to 30 who had mild COVID-19 (a few samples of this study predate the infection). Cell type and time point are not known. CDR3 nucleotide sequence: TGTGCCACCAGTGCTTCCGGGACGTACACCTACAATGAGCAGTTCTTC. It translates to CATSASGTYTYNEQFF.